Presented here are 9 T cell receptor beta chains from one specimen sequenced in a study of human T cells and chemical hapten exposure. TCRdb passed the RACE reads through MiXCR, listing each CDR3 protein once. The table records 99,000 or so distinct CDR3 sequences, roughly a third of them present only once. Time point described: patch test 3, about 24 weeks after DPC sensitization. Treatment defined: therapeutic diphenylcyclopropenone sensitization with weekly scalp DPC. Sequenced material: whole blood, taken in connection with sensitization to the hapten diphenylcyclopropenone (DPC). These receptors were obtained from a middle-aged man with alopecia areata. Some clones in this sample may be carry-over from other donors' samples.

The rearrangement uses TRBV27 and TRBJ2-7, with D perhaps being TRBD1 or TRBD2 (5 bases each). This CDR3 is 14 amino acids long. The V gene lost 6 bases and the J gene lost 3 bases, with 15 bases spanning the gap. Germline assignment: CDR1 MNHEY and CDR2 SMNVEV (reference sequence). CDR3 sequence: CASSDGAYRYEQYF. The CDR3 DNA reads TGTGCCAGCAGCGACGGGGCGTACCGCTACGAGCAGTACTTC.

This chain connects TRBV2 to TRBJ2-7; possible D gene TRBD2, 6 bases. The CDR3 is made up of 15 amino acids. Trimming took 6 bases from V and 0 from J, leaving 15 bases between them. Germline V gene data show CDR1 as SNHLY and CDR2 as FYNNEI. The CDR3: CASRPGTPYSYEQYV. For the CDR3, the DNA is TGTGCCAGCAGACCCGGGACTCCATACTCCTACGAGCAGTACGTC.

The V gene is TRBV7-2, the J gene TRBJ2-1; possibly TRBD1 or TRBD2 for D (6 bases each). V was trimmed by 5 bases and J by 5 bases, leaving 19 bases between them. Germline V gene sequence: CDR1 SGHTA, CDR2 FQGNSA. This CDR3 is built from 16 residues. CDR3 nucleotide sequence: TGTGCCAGCAGCCCTAGGGGGGCGAGGACGAACAATGAGCAGTTCTTC. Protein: CASSPRGARTNNEQFF.

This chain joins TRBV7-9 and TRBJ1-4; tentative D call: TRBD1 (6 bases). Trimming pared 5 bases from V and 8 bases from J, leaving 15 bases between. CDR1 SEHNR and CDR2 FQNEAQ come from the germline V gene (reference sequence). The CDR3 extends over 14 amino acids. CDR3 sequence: CASSRGQQGEKLFF. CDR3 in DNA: TGTGCCAGCAGCCGGGGGCAGCAAGGGGAAAAACTGTTTTTT.

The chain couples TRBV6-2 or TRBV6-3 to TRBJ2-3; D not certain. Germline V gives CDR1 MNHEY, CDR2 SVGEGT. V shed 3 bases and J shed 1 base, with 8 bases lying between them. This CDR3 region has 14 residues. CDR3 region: CASSYMQGTDTQYF. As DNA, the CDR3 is TGTGCCAGCAGTTATATGCAGGGCACAGATACGCAGTATTTT.

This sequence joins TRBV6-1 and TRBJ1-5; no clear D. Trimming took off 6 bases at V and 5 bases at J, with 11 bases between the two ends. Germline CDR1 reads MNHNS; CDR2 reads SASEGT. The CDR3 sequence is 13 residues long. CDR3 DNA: TGTGCCAGCAGCCAGGAGAATTATCAGCCCCAGCATTTT. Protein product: CASSQENYQPQHF.

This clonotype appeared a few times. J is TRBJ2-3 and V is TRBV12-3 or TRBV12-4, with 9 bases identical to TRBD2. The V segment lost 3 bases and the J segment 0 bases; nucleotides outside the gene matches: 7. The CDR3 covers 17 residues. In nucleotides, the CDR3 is TGTGCCAGCAGTTTGGGGACTAGCTCCCTCAGCACAGATACGCAGTATTTT. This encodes CASSLGTSSLSTDTQYF.

The CDR3: CASSFQAGTPTDTQYF. The CDR3 DNA is TGTGCCAGCAGTTTCCAAGCGGGCACACCAACAGATACGCAGTATTTT. J is TRBJ2-3 and V is TRBV6-2 or TRBV6-3, with TRBD2 as a possible D gene (6 bases). Germline values: CDR1 MNHEY, CDR2 SVGEGT. This CDR3 comprises 16 residues. V was cut by 4 bases and J by 3 bases, with 17 bases left in between.

The CDR3 DNA sequence: TGTGCCAGCAGCCCGTACAGTGGGGGCAATCAGCCCCAGCATTTT. Translation gives CASSPYSGGNQPQHF. V gene TRBV7-2 combines with J gene TRBJ1-5; D not certain. Germline loops: CDR1 SGHTA, CDR2 FQGNSA. CDR3 length: 15 amino acids. V was shortened by 5 bases and J by 2 bases, with 13 bases between the two germline ends.